Following are 25 T cell receptor beta chains from one sample sequenced in a study of T cell responses to AZD1222 COVID-19 vaccine. Only in-frame clones appear in the TCRdb table, and some are missing; sequencing was by immunoSEQ multiplex PCR. The profile shows 120,000 or so clones, roughly 87% of them singletons. The source material was peripheral blood, sampled on day 0 of AZD1222 vaccination. Every receptor here comes from an adult in good health.

This clone was counted once. The V gene is TRBV11-3, the J gene TRBJ2-7, with D perhaps matching TRBD2 (5 bases). CDR1 is SGHNT, CDR2 YENEEA, per germline. V was pared by 4 bases and J by 4 bases, with 14 bases between. This CDR3 has 14 amino acids. The CDR3 region has the DNA TGTGCCAGCAGCTCACGGGGAGCGGATTACGAGCAGTACTTC. Protein: CASSSRGADYEQYF.

This chain connects TRBV25-1 to TRBJ1-4; 12 bases line up with TRBD1. Germline-derived CDR1 and CDR2 are MGHDK and SYGVNS. After removal of 4 bases from V and 11 bases from J, the junction contained 17 bases not matched to a gene. The CDR3 is made up of 18 amino acids. The CDR3: CASSGPLSPGQGASKLFF. In nucleotides, the CDR3 is TGTGCCAGCAGTGGACCCCTGTCCCCGGGACAGGGGGCCTCGAAACTGTTTTTT.

This chain connects TRBV5-4 to TRBJ2-7; D unresolved. Germline V gives CDR1 SGHNT, CDR2 YYREEE (reference sequence). Trimming took off 4 bases at V and 4 bases at J, with 18 bases between the two ends. The CDR3 is 15 amino acids. CDR3 sequence reads: CASSPVARPQYEQYF. CDR3 bases: TGTGCCAGCAGCCCCGTTGCTAGACCTCAGTACGAGCAGTACTTC.

The rearrangement joins TRBV2 to TRBJ1-2; D call uncertain. The CDR3 has 11 residues. Between the trimmed V and J ends, which lost 3 bases and 8 bases, there was a span of 7 bases. Germline lookup yields CDR1 SNHLY and CDR2 FYNNEI. CDR3: CASSDRWGYTF. CDR3 DNA: TGTGCCAGCAGTGACAGATGGGGCTACACCTTC.

This clone was counted a few times. The chain carries TRBV19 and TRBJ2-3; TRBD2 is a possible D gene (5 bases). CDR3 length: 14 residues. V was pared by 3 bases and J by 1 base, with 8 bases between. Germline CDR1 LNHDA, CDR2 SQIVND (reference sequence). The CDR3 DNA is TGTGCCAGTAGTATCAGGACTGGCACAGATACGCAGTATTTT. Its translation is CASSIRTGTDTQYF. Combining the CDR3 with reference TRBV19 and TRBJ2-3 gives the whole variable domain DGGITQSPKYLFRKEGQNVTLSCEQNLNHDAMYWYRQDPGQGLRLIYYSQIVNDFQKGDIAEGYSVSREKKESFPLTVTSAQKNPTAFYLCASSIRTGTDTQYFGPGTRLTVL.

The genes are TRBV7-2 and TRBJ2-5, with TRBD2 matching 11 bases. V gave up 3 bases and J gave up 1 base; unmatched junction bases: 10. The CDR3 is made up of 18 amino acids. The germline CDR1 and CDR2 sequences are SGHTA and FQGNSA. The CDR3 protein is CASSFGLLAGASQETQYF. In DNA form, the CDR3 reads TGTGCCAGCAGCTTTGGCCTACTAGCGGGGGCCTCCCAAGAGACCCAGTACTTC.

This chain uses TRBV7-6 with TRBJ2-7, with D perhaps TRBD1 (6 bases). Germline CDR1 and CDR2: SGHVS and FNYEAQ. Trimming removed 5 bases at V and 0 bases at J, with 11 bases between. CDR3 length: 14 amino acids. The CDR3 region has the DNA TGTGCCAGCAGCCTCCTGACAGGCTCCTACGAGCAGTACTTC. Translated, it gives CASSLLTGSYEQYF.

J is TRBJ2-3 and V is TRBV7-8; 12 bases map to TRBD2. The CDR3 extends over 16 amino acids. The V and J ends lost 0 bases and 5 bases, in that order; junction bases with no gene match: 3. Germline CDR1 SGHVS, CDR2 FQNEAQ. The CDR3 region has the DNA TGTGCCAGCAGCTTAGCGCTAGCGGGAGGGATAGATACGCAGTATTTT. This sequence encodes CASSLALAGGIDTQYF. The full variable domain, rest sourced from reference TRBV7-8 and TRBJ2-3, is GAGVSQSPRYKVAKRGQDVALRCDPISGHVSLFWYQQALGQGPEFLTYFQNEAQLDKSGLPSDRFFAERPEGSVSTLKIQRTQQEDSAVYLCASSLALAGGIDTQYFGPGTRLTVL.

The V call is TRBV11-3, the J call TRBJ1-1; tentatively, D is TRBD1 (6 bases). There are 15 residues in the CDR3. Germline CDR1 reads SGHNT; CDR2 reads YENEEA. Trimming removed 3 bases at V and 1 base at J, with 12 bases between. The CDR3 is CASSFSRGRNTEAFF. In DNA form, the CDR3 reads TGTGCCAGCAGCTTTAGTAGGGGGAGGAACACTGAAGCTTTCTTT.

The CDR3 DNA reads TGTGCCTGGAGTGTACAGGCGGGGAGATTTGAAAAACTGTTTTTT. This sequence encodes CAWSVQAGRFEKLFF. The V and J genes are TRBV30 and TRBJ1-4; TRBD1 might be the D (5 bases). The CDR3 runs to 15 residues. Germline CDR1 GTSNPN, CDR2 SVGIG (reference sequence). V dropped 0 bases and J dropped 7 bases, with 15 bases sitting between them. Based on the CDR3 plus reference TRBV30 and TRBJ1-4, the full variable domain is SQTIHQWPATLVQPVGSPLSLECTVEGTSNPNLYWYRQAAGRGLQLLFYSVGIGQISSEVPQNLSASRPQDRQFILSSKKLLLSDSGFYLCAWSVQAGRFEKLFFGSGTQLSVL.

The rearrangement links TRBV19 to TRBJ2-7; maybe TRBD1 (5 bases). Germline assignment: CDR1 LNHDA and CDR2 SQIVND (reference sequence). There are 13 residues in the CDR3. Trimming left V 3 bases short and J 4 bases short, with 10 bases between. The CDR3 nucleotides read TGTGCCAGTAGTATGGACATCGAATACGAGCAGTACTTC. Amino acids: CASSMDIEYEQYF.

The chain is built from TRBV3-1 (or the pseudogene TRBV3-2) and TRBJ2-7; D remains unclear. Trimming cost V 1 base and J 3 bases, with 7 bases left between them. Per the germline V gene, CDR1 is LGHDT and CDR2 is YNNKEL (reference sequence). The CDR3 length is 13 residues. CDR3 sequence (DNA): TGTGCCAGCAGCCAAGTAGGCTTCTACGAGCAGTACTTC. Amino acids: CASSQVGFYEQYF.

This clone was found once. The rearrangement uses TRBV19 and TRBJ1-2, with 12 bases that match TRBD1. The V gene end was trimmed by 1 base and the J gene end by 3 bases; junction bases not matched to a gene: 6. The CDR3 is 17 amino acids. The V gene's germline CDR1 is LNHDA and CDR2 SQIVND (reference sequence). This CDR3 reads CASSIVRGTGGHYGYTF. As DNA, the CDR3 is TGTGCCAGTAGTATAGTCCGCGGGACAGGGGGCCACTATGGCTACACCTTC. Looking up the rest from reference TRBV19 and TRBJ1-2 gives the full variable domain: DGGITQSPKYLFRKEGQNVTLSCEQNLNHDAMYWYRQDPGQGLRLIYYSQIVNDFQKGDIAEGYSVSREKKESFPLTVTSAQKNPTAFYLCASSIVRGTGGHYGYTFGSGTRLTVV.

The rearrangement links TRBV18 to TRBJ1-6; 8 bases align to TRBD1. Germline V lookup: CDR1 KGHSH, CDR2 LQKENI. This CDR3 contains 14 residues. The V and J ends lost 6 bases and 8 bases, in that order; junction bases with no gene match: 6. The CDR3 region is CASSSNRGYSPLHF. DNA for the CDR3: TGTGCCAGCTCGTCAAACAGGGGGTATTCACCCCTCCACTTT.

This clone was counted a few times. The gene calls are TRBV2 and TRBJ2-7; D is perhaps TRBD1 or TRBD2 (5 bases each). The germline gives CDR1 SNHLY, CDR2 FYNNEI. The CDR3 length is 16 residues. V was clipped by 7 bases and J by 0 bases, with 19 bases between them. CDR3 bases: TGTGCCAGCACCCGAGAAGGGTGGGGGAGCTCCTACGAGCAGTACTTC. It yields the protein CASTREGWGSSYEQYF.

The gene calls are TRBV3-1 (or the pseudogene TRBV3-2) and TRBJ1-1; D is perhaps TRBD1 (6 bases). From germline, CDR1 is LGHDT and CDR2 YNNKEL (reference sequence). V was pared by 5 bases and J by 7 bases, with 14 bases between. This CDR3 contains 13 residues. This CDR3 is CASSLQGVGEAFF. The CDR3 DNA sequence: TGTGCCAGCAGCTTACAGGGAGTAGGTGAAGCTTTCTTT.

The CDR3 is CASGLFLGDGEKKGQYF. In DNA form, the CDR3 reads TGTGCCAGCGGCCTGTTTCTTGGGGACGGGGAGAAAAAGGGTCAGTACTTC. The genes are TRBV6-2 or TRBV6-3 and TRBJ2-4; D is perhaps TRBD1 or TRBD2 (5 bases each). Germline values: CDR1 MNHEY, CDR2 SVGEGT. The CDR3 covers 17 residues. Trimming pared 8 bases from V and 12 bases from J, leaving 32 bases between.

The V call is TRBV29-1, the J call TRBJ1-4, with D perhaps matching TRBD1 (5 bases). Trimming stripped 7 bases from V and 12 bases from J, with 15 bases between. The germline V gene encodes CDR1 SQVTM and CDR2 ANQGSEA. The CDR3 has 11 residues. CDR3 protein: CSATERDQLFF. CDR3 nucleotides: TGCAGCGCAACGGAGAGGGACCAACTGTTTTTT. Complete variable domain (other parts from reference TRBV29-1 and TRBJ1-4): SAVISQKPSRDICQRGTSLTIQCQVDSQVTMMFWYRQQPGQSLTLIATANQGSEATYESGFVIDKFPISRPNLTFSTLTVSNMSPEDSSIYLCSATERDQLFFGSGTQLSVL.

J is TRBJ2-7 and V is TRBV4-1; possibly TRBD1 or TRBD2 for D (5 bases each). Germline assignment: CDR1 MGHRA and CDR2 YSYEKL. The V end was cut by 1 base, the J end by 6 bases, with 16 bases between. CDR3 length: 15 amino acids. Here the CDR3 reads CASSQGQGEHREQYF. Here the CDR3 DNA reads TGCGCCAGCAGCCAAGGCCAAGGGGAGCACCGCGAGCAGTACTTC.

This chain connects TRBV30 to TRBJ1-6; D unclear. The V gene lost 4 bases and the J gene lost 10 bases, with 8 bases spanning the gap. The CDR3 has 11 residues. Germline CDR1 is GTSNPN and CDR2 is SVGIG (reference sequence). CDR3: CAWNRGSPLHF. For the CDR3, the DNA is TGTGCCTGGAATCGTGGCTCACCCCTCCACTTT.

Only one count was recorded for this clone. The rearrangement uses TRBV6-5 and TRBJ1-3; 7 nucleotides agree with TRBD1. Germline CDR1 MNHEY, CDR2 SVGAGI. Unmatched junction bases numbered 11, after V lost 8 bases and J lost 4 bases. The CDR3 loop spans 15 amino acids. The CDR3 region has the DNA TGTGCCAGCTCGGTAGAGGGGGCTCCCGGAAACACCATATATTTT. Its translation is CASSVEGAPGNTIYF.

This sequence joins TRBV4-3 and TRBJ1-6; a possible D gene is TRBD1 (5 bases). Germline V gene sequence: CDR1 LGHNA, CDR2 YSLEER. Trimming removed 1 base at V and 4 bases at J, with 14 bases between. This CDR3 contains 17 residues. The CDR3 sequence is CASSQGFRGEYNSPLHF. In nucleotides, the CDR3 is TGCGCCAGCAGCCAAGGATTTAGGGGCGAGTATAATTCACCCCTCCACTTT.

The chain links TRBV2 to TRBJ2-1, with TRBD2 identical over 7 bases. This CDR3 region has 15 residues. The V segment lost 6 bases and the J segment 5 bases; nucleotides outside the gene matches: 10. Per the germline V gene, CDR1 is SNHLY and CDR2 is FYNNEI. The CDR3 spells CASRTQAGRDNEQFF. CDR3 coding DNA: TGTGCCAGCAGGACCCAGGCGGGGAGGGACAATGAGCAGTTCTTC.

This chain uses TRBV28 with TRBJ2-1; D gene unclear. CDR1 is MDHEN and CDR2 is SYDVKM in the germline V gene. Trimming left V 6 bases short and J 3 bases short, with 9 bases between. The CDR3 extends over 13 amino acids. The CDR3 DNA reads as TGTGCCAGCAGCCCGACGCTCTACAATGAGCAGTTCTTC. Residues: CASSPTLYNEQFF.

The gene calls are TRBV6-5 and TRBJ1-1, with D possibly matching TRBD1 (5 bases). This CDR3 region has 14 residues. The germline V gene has CDR1 MNHEY and CDR2 SVGAGI. The V and J ends lost 8 bases and 0 bases respectively, with 13 bases between them. The CDR3 DNA follows: TGTGCCAGCGGCTTACAGGAACTGAACACTGAAGCTTTCTTT. This sequence encodes CASGLQELNTEAFF.